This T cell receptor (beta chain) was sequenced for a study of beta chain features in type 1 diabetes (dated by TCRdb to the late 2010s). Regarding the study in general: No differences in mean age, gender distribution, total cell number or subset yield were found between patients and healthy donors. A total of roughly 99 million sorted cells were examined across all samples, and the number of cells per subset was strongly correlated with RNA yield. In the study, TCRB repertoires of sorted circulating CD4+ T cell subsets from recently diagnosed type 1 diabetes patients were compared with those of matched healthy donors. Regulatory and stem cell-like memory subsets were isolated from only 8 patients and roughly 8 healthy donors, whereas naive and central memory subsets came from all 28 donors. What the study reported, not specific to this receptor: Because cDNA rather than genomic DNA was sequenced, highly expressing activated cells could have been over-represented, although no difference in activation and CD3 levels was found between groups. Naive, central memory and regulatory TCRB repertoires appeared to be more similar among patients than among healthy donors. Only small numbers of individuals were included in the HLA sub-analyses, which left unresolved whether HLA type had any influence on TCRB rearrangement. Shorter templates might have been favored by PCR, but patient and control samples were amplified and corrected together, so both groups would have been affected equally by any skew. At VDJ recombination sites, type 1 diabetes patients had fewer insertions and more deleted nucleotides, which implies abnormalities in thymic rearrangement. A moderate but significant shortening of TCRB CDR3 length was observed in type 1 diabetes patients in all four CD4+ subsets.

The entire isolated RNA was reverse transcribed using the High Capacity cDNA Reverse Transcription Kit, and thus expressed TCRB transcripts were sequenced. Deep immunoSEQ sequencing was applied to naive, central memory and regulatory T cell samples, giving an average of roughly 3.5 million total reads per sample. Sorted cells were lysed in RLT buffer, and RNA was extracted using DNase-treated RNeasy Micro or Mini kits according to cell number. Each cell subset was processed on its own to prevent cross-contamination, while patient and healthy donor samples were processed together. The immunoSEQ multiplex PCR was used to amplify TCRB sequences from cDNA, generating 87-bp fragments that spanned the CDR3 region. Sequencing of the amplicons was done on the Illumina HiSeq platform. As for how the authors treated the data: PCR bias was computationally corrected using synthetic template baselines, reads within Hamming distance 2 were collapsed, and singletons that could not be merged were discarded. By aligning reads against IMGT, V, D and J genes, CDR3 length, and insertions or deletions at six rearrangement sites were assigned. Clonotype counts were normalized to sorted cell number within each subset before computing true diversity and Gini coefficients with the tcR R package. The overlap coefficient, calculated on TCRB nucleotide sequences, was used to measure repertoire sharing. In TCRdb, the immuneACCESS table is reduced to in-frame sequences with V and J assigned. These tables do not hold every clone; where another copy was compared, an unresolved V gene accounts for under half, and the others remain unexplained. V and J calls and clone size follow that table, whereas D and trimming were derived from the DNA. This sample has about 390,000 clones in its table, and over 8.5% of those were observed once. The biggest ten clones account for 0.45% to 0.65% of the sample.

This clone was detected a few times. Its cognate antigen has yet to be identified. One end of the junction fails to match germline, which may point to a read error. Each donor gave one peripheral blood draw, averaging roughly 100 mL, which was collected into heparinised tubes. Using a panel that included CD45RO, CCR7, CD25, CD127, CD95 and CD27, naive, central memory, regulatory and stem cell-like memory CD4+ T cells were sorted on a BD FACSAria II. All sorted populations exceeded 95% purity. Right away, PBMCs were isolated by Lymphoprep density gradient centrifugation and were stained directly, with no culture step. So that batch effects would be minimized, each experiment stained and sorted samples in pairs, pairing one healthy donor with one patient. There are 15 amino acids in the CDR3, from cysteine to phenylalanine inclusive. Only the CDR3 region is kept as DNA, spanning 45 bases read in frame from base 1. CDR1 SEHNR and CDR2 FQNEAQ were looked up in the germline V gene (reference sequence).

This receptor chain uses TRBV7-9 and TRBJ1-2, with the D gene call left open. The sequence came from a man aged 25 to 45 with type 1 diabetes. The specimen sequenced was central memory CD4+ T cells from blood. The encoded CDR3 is CASSQARAESYGYTF. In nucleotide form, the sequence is TGCGCCAGCAGCCAAGCTAGGGCGGAGAGCTATGGCTACACCTTC.